This T cell receptor beta chain comes out of a study of PD-1 blockade in mismatch repair-deficient tumors. Study overall: Patients had about a dozen mismatch repair-deficient cancer types, all previously treated and progressing. Overall study findings and caveats: Tumor-resident clones, often undetectable pretreatment in blood, expanded then contracted after pembrolizumab.

The V and J ends lost 6 bases and 7 bases respectively, with 17 bases between them. From germline, CDR1 is SGHTS and CDR2 YDEGEE. The CDR3 spans 15 residues. A note on this clone: Antigen unknown.

Clones were read by immunoSEQ multiplex PCR, and TCRdb kept only the in-frame ones, dropping some. The sample yields under 9,500 clones, 75% to 90% seen once. Described time point: approximately 11-day in vitro stimulation with candidate neoantigen peptide 7. PCR or immunohistochemistry showed mismatch repair deficiency in every enrolled patient. Cells were stimulated 10 days with each of several ELISpot-reactive neoantigens. The chain uses TRBV5-8 and TRBJ1-6, with D maybe TRBD1 (5 bases). Material: cells cultured in vitro, obtained from a patient treated with pembrolizumab. The clonotype originates from an adult with mismatch repair-deficient cancer. CDR3 nucleotide sequence: TGTGCCAGCATTATTCCCGGGACCGCCAATTCACCCCTCCACTTT. Its translation is CASIIPGTANSPLHF.